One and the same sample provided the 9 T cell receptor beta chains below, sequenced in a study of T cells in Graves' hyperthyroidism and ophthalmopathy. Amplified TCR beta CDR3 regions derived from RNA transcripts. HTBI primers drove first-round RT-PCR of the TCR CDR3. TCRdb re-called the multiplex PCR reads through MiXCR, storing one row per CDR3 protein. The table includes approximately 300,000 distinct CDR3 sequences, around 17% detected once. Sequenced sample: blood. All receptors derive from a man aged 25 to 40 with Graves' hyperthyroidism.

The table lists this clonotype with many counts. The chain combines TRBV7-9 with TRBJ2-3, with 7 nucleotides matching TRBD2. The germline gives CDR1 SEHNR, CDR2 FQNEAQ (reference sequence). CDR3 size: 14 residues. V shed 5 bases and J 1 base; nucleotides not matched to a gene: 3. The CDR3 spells CASSPSGRTDTQYF. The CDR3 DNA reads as TGTGCCAGCAGCCCTAGCGGACGCACAGATACGCAGTATTTT. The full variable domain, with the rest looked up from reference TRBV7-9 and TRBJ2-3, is DTGVSQNPRHKITKRGQNVTFRCDPISEHNRLYWYRQTLGQGPEFLTYFQNEAQLEKSRLLSDRFSAERPKGSFSTLEIQRTEQGDSAMYLCASSPSGRTDTQYFGPGTRLTVL.

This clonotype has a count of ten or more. CDR3 amino acids: CASRADRERAEAFF. The CDR3 DNA follows: TGTGCCAGCAGGGCGGACAGGGAGAGGGCTGAAGCTTTCTTT. J is TRBJ1-1 and V is TRBV2; TRBD1 agrees at 8 bases. The CDR3 extends over 14 amino acids. Per germline, CDR1 SNHLY and CDR2 FYNNEI. The J segment lost 6 bases and the V segment lost 6 bases, leaving 9 bases of the junction unmatched.

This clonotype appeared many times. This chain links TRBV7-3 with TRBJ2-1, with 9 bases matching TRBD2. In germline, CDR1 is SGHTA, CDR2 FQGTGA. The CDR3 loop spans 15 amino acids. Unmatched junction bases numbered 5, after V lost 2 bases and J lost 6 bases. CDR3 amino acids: CASSLGLAPVNEQFF. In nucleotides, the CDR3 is TGTGCCAGCAGCTTAGGACTAGCGCCGGTCAATGAGCAGTTCTTC.

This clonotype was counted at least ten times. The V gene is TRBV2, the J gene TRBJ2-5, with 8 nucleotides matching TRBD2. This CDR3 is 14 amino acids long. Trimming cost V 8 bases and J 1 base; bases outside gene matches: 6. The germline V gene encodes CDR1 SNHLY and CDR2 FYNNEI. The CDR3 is CASQSGRGQETQYF. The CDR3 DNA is TGTGCCAGCCAGAGCGGGAGAGGCCAAGAGACCCAGTACTTC.

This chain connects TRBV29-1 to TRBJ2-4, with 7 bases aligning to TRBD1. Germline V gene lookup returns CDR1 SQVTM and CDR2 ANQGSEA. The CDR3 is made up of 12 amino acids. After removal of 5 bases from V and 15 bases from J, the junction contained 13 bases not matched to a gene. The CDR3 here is CSVFNRGELGYF. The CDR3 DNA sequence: TGCAGCGTTTTCAACAGGGGAGAACTGGGGTACTTC. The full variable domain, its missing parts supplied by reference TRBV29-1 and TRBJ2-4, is SAVISQKPSRDICQRGTSLTIQCQVDSQVTMMFWYRQQPGQSLTLIATANQGSEATYESGFVIDKFPISRPNLTFSTLTVSNMSPEDSSIYLCSVFNRGELGYFGAGTRLSVL.

CDR3 nucleotides: TGCGCCAGCAGCCCCCTCCCGGGCTCTGGGGCCAACGTCCTGACTTTC. This gives the protein CASSPLPGSGANVLTF. The J gene is TRBJ2-6, the V gene TRBV5-1; no definite D call. Trimming left V 4 bases short and J 0 bases short, with 11 bases between. Germline CDR1 reads SGHRS; CDR2 reads YFSETQ. This CDR3 is 16 amino acids long. Together with reference TRBV5-1 and TRBJ2-6, the CDR3 gives the full variable domain: KAGVTQTPRYLIKTRGQQVTLSCSPISGHRSVSWYQQTPGQGLQFLFEYFSETQRNKGNFPGRFSGRQFSNSRSEMNVSTLELGDSALYLCASSPLPGSGANVLTFGAGSRLTVL.

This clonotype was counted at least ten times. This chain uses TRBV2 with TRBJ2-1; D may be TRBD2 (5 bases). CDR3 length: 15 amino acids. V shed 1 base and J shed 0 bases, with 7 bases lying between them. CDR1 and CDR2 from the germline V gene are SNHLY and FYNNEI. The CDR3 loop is CASSEGTLSYNEQFF. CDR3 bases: TGTGCCAGCAGTGAAGGGACTCTCTCCTACAATGAGCAGTTCTTC.

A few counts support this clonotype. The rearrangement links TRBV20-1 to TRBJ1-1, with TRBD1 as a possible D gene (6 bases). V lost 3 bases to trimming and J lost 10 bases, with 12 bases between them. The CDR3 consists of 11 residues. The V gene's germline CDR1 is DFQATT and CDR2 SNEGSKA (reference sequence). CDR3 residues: CSASRGAGAFF. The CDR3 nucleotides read TGCAGTGCTAGTCGGGGGGCGGGAGCTTTCTTT.

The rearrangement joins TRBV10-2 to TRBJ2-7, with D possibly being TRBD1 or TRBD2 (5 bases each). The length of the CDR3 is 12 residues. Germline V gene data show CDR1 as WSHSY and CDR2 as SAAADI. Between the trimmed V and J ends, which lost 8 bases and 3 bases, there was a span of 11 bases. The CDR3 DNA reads TGCGCCAGCGGGGACCTCCTCTACGAGCAGTACTTC. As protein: CASGDLLYEQYF.